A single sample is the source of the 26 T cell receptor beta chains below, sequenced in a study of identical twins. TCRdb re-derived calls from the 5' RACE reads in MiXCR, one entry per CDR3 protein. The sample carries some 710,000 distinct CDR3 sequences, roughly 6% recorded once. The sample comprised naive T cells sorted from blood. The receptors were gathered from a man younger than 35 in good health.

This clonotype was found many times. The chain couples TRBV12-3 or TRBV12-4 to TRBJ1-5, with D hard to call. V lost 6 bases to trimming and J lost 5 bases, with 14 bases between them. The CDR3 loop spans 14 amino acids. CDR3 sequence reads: CASSGPGKDQPQHF. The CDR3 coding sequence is TGTGCCAGCAGCGGACCTGGGAAGGATCAGCCCCAGCATTTT.

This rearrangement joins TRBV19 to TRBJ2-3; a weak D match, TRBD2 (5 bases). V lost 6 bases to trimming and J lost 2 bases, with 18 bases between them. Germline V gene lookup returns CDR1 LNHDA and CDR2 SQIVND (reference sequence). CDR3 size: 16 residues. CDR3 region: CASSLGVPPFTDTQYF. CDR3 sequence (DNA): TGTGCCAGTAGCCTGGGAGTGCCACCCTTCACAGATACGCAGTATTTT. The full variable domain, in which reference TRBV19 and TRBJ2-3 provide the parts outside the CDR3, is DGGITQSPKYLFRKEGQNVTLSCEQNLNHDAMYWYRQDPGQGLRLIYYSQIVNDFQKGDIAEGYSVSREKKESFPLTVTSAQKNPTAFYLCASSLGVPPFTDTQYFGPGTRLTVL.

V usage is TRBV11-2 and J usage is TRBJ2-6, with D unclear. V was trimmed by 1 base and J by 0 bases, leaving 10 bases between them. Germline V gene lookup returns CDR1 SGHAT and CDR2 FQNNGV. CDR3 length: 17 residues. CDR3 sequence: CASSLGSRHSGANVLTF. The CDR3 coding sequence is TGTGCCAGCAGCTTAGGATCCCGACACTCTGGGGCCAACGTCCTGACTTTC.

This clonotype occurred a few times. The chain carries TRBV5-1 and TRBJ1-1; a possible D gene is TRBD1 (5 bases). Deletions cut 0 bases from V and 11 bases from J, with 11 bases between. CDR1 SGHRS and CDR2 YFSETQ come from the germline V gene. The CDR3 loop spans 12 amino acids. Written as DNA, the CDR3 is TGCGCCAGCAGCTTGGGAACCAGGGAGGCTTTCTTT. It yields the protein CASSLGTREAFF. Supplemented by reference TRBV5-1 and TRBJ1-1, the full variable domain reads KAGVTQTPRYLIKTRGQQVTLSCSPISGHRSVSWYQQTPGQGLQFLFEYFSETQRNKGNFPGRFSGRQFSNSRSEMNVSTLELGDSALYLCASSLGTREAFFGQGTRLTVV.

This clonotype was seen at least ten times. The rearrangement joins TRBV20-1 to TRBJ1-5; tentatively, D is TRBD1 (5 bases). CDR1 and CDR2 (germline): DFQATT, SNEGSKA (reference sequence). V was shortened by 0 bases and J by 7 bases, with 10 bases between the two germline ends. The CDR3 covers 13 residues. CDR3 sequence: CSAREGGGQPQHF. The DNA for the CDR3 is TGCAGTGCTAGAGAGGGGGGAGGACAGCCCCAGCATTTT.

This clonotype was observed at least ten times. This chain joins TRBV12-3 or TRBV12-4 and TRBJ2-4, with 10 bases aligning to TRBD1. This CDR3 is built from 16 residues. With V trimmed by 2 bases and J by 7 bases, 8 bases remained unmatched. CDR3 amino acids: CASSLSRTGGSNIQYF. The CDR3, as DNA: TGTGCCAGCAGTTTAAGTCGGACAGGGGGGTCGAACATTCAGTACTTC.

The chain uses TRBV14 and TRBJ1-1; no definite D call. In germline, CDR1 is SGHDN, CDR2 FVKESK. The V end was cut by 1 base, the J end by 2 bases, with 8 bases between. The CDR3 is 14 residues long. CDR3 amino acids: CASSQGHLNTEAFF. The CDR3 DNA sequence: TGTGCCAGCAGCCAAGGGCACCTCAACACTGAAGCTTTCTTT.

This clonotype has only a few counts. The CDR3 coding sequence is TGCGCCAGCAGCTTGGCCGAGTCCCCAGATACGCAGTATTTT. As protein: CASSLAESPDTQYF. The chain employs TRBV5-1 and TRBJ2-3; D is ambiguous. The CDR3 totals 14 residues. V was shortened by 0 bases and J by 4 bases, with 9 bases between the two germline ends. Germline lookup yields CDR1 SGHRS and CDR2 YFSETQ. The whole variable domain, filled in from reference TRBV5-1 and TRBJ2-3, reads KAGVTQTPRYLIKTRGQQVTLSCSPISGHRSVSWYQQTPGQGLQFLFEYFSETQRNKGNFPGRFSGRQFSNSRSEMNVSTLELGDSALYLCASSLAESPDTQYFGPGTRLTVL.

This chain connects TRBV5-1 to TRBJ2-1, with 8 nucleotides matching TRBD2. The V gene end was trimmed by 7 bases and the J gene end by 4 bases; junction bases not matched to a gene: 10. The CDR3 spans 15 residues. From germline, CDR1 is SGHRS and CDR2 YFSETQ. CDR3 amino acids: CASSGGAGVYNEQFF. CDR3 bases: TGCGCCAGCTCGGGGGGAGCGGGAGTGTACAATGAGCAGTTCTTC. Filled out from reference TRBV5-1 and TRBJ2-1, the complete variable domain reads KAGVTQTPRYLIKTRGQQVTLSCSPISGHRSVSWYQQTPGQGLQFLFEYFSETQRNKGNFPGRFSGRQFSNSRSEMNVSTLELGDSALYLCASSGGAGVYNEQFFGPGTRLTVL.

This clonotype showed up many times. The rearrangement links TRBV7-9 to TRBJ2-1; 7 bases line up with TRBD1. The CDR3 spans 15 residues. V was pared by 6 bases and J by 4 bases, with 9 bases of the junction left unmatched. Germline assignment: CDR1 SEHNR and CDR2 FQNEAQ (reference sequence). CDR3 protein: CASSTSGTDYNEQFF. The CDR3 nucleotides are TGTGCCAGCAGTACATCCGGGACAGATTACAATGAGCAGTTCTTC.

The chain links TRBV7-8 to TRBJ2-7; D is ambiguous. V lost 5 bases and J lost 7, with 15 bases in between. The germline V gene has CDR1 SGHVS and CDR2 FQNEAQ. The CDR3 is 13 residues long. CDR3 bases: TGTGCCAGCAGCCCCTTGGGGAATGGTGAGCAGTACGTC. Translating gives CASSPLGNGEQYV.

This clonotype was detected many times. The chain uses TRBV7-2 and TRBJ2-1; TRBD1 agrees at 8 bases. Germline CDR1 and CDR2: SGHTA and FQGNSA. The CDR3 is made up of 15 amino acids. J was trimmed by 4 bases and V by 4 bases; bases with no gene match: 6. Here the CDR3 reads CASSSEGTGYNEQFF. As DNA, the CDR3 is TGTGCCAGCAGCTCTGAGGGGACAGGTTACAATGAGCAGTTCTTC.

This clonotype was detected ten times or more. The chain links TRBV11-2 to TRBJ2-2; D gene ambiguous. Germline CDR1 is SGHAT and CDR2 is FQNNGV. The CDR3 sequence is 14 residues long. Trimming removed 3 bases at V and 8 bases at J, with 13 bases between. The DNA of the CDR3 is TGTGCCAGCAGCTTCAGCTTCGGGCCTGGGGAGCTGTTTTTT. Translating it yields CASSFSFGPGELFF.

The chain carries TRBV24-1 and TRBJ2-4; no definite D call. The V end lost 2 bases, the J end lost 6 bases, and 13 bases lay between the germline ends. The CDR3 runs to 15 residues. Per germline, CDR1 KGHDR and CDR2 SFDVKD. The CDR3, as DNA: TGTGCCACCAGTGATTCGCTGGAGTCGGGAAACATTCAGTACTTC. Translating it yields CATSDSLESGNIQYF.

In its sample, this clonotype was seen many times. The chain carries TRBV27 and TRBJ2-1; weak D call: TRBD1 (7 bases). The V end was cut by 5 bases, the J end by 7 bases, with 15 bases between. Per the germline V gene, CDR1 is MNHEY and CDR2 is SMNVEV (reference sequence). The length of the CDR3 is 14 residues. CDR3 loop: CASSRQGGGNEQFF. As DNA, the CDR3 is TGTGCCAGCAGTAGACAGGGAGGTGGTAATGAGCAGTTCTTC.

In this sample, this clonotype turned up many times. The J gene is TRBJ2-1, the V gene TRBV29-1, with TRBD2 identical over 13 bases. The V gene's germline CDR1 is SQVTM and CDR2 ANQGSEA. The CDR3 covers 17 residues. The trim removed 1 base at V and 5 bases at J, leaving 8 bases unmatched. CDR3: CSVEGMGTSGIHNEQFF. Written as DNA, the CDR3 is TGCAGCGTTGAAGGGATGGGGACTAGCGGGATCCACAATGAGCAGTTCTTC.

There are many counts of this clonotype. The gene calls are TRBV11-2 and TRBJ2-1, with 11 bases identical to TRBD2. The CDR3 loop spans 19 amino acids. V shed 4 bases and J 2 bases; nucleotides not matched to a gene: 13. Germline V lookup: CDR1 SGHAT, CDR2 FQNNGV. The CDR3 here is CASSYLAGGRRVPYNEQFF. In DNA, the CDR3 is TGTGCCAGCAGCTACTTAGCGGGAGGGCGACGTGTCCCCTACAATGAGCAGTTCTTC.

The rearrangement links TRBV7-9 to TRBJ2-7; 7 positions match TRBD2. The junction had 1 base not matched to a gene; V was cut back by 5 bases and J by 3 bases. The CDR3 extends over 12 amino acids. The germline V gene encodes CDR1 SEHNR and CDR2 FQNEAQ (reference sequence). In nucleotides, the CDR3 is TGTGCCAGCAGCCGGGGGGTCTACGAGCAGTACTTC. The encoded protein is CASSRGVYEQYF.

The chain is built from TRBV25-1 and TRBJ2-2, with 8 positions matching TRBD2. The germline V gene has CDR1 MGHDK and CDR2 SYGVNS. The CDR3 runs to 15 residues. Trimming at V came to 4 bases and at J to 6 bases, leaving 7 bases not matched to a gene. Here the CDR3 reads CASSAPGLGSGELFF. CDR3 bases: TGTGCCAGCAGTGCGCCGGGACTAGGGTCCGGGGAGCTGTTTTTT.

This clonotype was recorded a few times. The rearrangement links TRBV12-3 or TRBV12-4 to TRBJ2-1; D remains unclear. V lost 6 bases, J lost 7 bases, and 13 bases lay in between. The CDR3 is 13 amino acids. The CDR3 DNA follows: TGTGCCAGCAGATTCCTCCCCGATAATGAGCAGTTCTTC. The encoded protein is CASRFLPDNEQFF.

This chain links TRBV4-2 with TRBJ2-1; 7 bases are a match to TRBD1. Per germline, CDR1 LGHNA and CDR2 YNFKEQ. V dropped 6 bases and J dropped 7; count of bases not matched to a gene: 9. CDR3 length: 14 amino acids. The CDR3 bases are TGTGCCAGCAGTCGGACAGGCTTGGGGAATGAGCAGTTCTTC. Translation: CASSRTGLGNEQFF.

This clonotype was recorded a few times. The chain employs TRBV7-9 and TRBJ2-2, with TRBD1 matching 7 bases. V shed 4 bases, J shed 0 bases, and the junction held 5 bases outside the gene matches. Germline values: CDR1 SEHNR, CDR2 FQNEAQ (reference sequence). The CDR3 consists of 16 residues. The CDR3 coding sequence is TGTGCCAGCAGCTCGGAAGGGACAGCGAACACCGGGGAGCTGTTTTTT. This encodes CASSSEGTANTGELFF. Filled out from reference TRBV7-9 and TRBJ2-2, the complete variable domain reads DTGVSQNPRHKITKRGQNVTFRCDPISEHNRLYWYRQTLGQGPEFLTYFQNEAQLEKSRLLSDRFSAERPKGSFSTLEIQRTEQGDSAMYLCASSSEGTANTGELFFGEGSRLTVL.

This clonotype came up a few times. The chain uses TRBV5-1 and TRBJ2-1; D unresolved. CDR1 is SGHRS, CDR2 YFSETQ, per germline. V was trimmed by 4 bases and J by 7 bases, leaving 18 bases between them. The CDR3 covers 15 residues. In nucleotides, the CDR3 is TGCGCCAGCAGCCTGGACCGGGTAGATTGGAATGAGCAGTTCTTC. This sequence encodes CASSLDRVDWNEQFF.

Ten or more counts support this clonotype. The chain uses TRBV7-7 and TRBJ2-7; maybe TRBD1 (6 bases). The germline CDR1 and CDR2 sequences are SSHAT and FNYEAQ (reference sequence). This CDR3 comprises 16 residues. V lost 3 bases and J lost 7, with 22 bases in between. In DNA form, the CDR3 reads TGTGCCAGCAGCTTGATGGGACATCCGAAGGTATGGGAGCAGTACGTC. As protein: CASSLMGHPKVWEQYV.

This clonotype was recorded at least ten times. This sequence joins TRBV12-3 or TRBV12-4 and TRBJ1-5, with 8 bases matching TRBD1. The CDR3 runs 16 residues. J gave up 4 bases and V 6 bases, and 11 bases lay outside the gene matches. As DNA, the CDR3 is TGTGCCAGCAGCCCTGGGACAGGTAGCTGGAATCAGCCCCAGCATTTT. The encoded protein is CASSPGTGSWNQPQHF.

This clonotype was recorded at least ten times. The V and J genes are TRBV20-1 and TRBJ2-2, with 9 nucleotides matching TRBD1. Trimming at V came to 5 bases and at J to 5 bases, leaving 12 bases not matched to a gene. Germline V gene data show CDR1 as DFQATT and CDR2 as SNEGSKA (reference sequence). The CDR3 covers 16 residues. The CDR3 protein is CSAGITGGGNTGELFF. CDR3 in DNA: TGCAGTGCTGGGATAACAGGGGGCGGTAATACCGGGGAGCTGTTTTTT.